Included here is one T cell receptor beta chain sequence, with context. This table comes from immunoSEQ multiplex PCR, and its TCRdb copy is limited to in-frame clones, with some not included. Altogether around 300,000 clones are present, about 86% being singletons, with the ten largest covering around 13%. The sample belongs to a study of blood T cell repertoires in COVID-19. The J segment lost 0 bases and the V segment lost 10 bases, leaving 3 bases of the junction unmatched. CDR1 and CDR2 from the germline V gene are ENHRY and SYGVKD. CDR3 size: 14 residues. This chain uses TRBV10-3 with TRBJ1-1; 12 nucleotides line up with TRBD1. The sample taken for sequencing was peripheral blood. This TCR derives from a woman between 65 and 79 years old with COVID-19, enrolled during active disease. This CDR3 reads CATRDRGLNTEAFF. For the CDR3, the DNA is TGTGCCACTCGGGACAGGGGGCTGAACACTGAAGCTTTCTTT.